The next 21 T cell receptor beta chains were all read from a single sample in a study of cytomegalovirus exposure and HLA in healthy donors. The PCR employed 60 Vbeta primers together with 13 Jbeta primers. The repertoire was sequenced with immunoSEQ multiplex PCR; TCRdb's copy has only in-frame clones and lacks some. The data contain around 120,000 clones, 75% to 90% of them singletons. The specimen was PBMCs. The receptors originated from a female donor in good health and CMV-seropositive.

This clone was observed a handful of times. The rearrangement uses TRBV5-1 and TRBJ2-3; D ambiguous. This CDR3 is built from 15 residues. Germline lookup yields CDR1 SGHRS and CDR2 YFSETQ. V lost 4 bases, J lost 0 bases, and 12 bases lay in between. The CDR3 loop is CASSPSSISTDTQYF. DNA of the CDR3: TGCGCCAGCAGCCCATCTTCTATTAGCACAGATACGCAGTATTTT.

The chain is built from TRBV11-2 and TRBJ1-4; D is possibly TRBD1 (5 bases). V lost 2 bases and J 5 bases, leaving 12 bases between the germline ends. The CDR3 sequence is 15 residues long. The germline V gene has CDR1 SGHAT and CDR2 FQNNGV. The CDR3 DNA follows: TGTGCCAGCAGCTTATTTCATGGGGGGAATGAAAAACTGTTTTTT. This translates into CASSLFHGGNEKLFF.

The chain joins TRBV5-8 to TRBJ1-2; D gene uncertain. Germline V CDR1 and CDR2: SGHTS, YDEGEE. The ends were cut back, 0 bases at V and 7 bases at J, with 16 bases in the middle. The CDR3 is 15 residues long. The CDR3 DNA is TGTGCCAGCAGCTTGGTCCGGGCCCCAGCGGGTGGCTACACCTTC. This encodes CASSLVRAPAGGYTF.

The rearrangement links TRBV18 to TRBJ2-4; the D is unclear. Per the germline V gene, CDR1 is KGHSH and CDR2 is LQKENI. V lost 2 bases and J 2 bases, leaving 4 bases between the germline ends. CDR3 length equals 13 residues. CDR3 protein: CASSPDTKNIQYF. CDR3 in DNA: TGTGCCAGCTCACCAGACACCAAAAACATTCAGTACTTC.

V and J are TRBV28 and TRBJ2-3, with D possibly TRBD2 on 7 matching bases. The V and J ends lost 7 bases and 1 base respectively, with 18 bases between them. Germline values: CDR1 MDHEN, CDR2 SYDVKM. The CDR3 loop spans 16 amino acids. CDR3 sequence (DNA): TGTGCCAGCACCACCGCGGGGGCGCCGCGCACAGATACGCAGTATTTT. Amino acid sequence: CASTTAGAPRTDTQYF.

J is TRBJ2-7 and V is TRBV29-1; TRBD2 agrees at 8 bases. The CDR3 is made up of 13 amino acids. Unmatched junction bases numbered 4, after V lost 6 bases and J lost 0 bases. The germline gives CDR1 SQVTM, CDR2 ANQGSEA. DNA of the CDR3: TGCAGCGTATTAGCGGGGACCTCCTACGAGCAGTACTTC. Protein sequence: CSVLAGTSYEQYF.

This chain uses TRBV5-1 with TRBJ2-5; 7 bases match TRBD1. The junction had 8 bases not matched to a gene; V was cut back by 7 bases and J by 2 bases. CDR1 and CDR2 (germline): SGHRS, YFSETQ. CDR3 length: 14 residues. CDR3 residues: CASALGTAQETQYF. The CDR3, as DNA: TGCGCCAGCGCCCTTGGGACAGCTCAAGAGACCCAGTACTTC.

This clone has at least ten counts. The V gene is TRBV7-6, the J gene TRBJ2-7; 7 bases align to TRBD2. Trimming took 0 bases from V and 2 from J; bases not matched to a gene: 16. Germline CDR1 SGHVS, CDR2 FNYEAQ. This CDR3 contains 19 residues. This CDR3 reads CASSLALGPQSGAAYEQYF. The CDR3 DNA reads TGTGCCAGCAGCTTAGCTCTAGGGCCCCAAAGCGGGGCTGCCTACGAGCAGTACTTC.

The rearrangement uses TRBV7-9 and TRBJ2-5; TRBD2 matches 15 bases. The germline CDR1 and CDR2 sequences are SEHNR and FQNEAQ (reference sequence). V shed 1 base, J shed 5 bases, and the junction held 2 bases outside the gene matches. The CDR3 is 16 residues long. CDR3 in amino acids: CASSLVGTSGGETQYF. The DNA of the CDR3 is TGTGCCAGCAGCTTAGTCGGGACTAGCGGGGGGGAGACCCAGTACTTC.

The J gene is TRBJ1-1, the V gene TRBV14; D unresolved. The CDR3 length is 12 residues. The germline CDR1 and CDR2 sequences are SGHDN and FVKESK. The V end was cut by 5 bases, the J end by 6 bases, with 10 bases between. The CDR3 region is CASSEGRAEAFF. DNA of the CDR3: TGTGCCAGCAGCGAAGGGAGGGCTGAAGCTTTCTTT.

The CDR3 here is CASTLQGMDQPQHF. CDR3 nucleotides: TGTGCCAGCACCCTGCAGGGGATGGATCAGCCCCAGCATTTT. V gene TRBV2 combines with J gene TRBJ1-5, with D perhaps matching TRBD1 (6 bases). This CDR3 has 14 amino acids. Per germline, CDR1 SNHLY and CDR2 FYNNEI. Trimming removed 7 bases from V and 5 bases from J, with 15 bases in between.

The gene calls are TRBV2 and TRBJ2-2, with a possible D match to TRBD2 (6 bases). The germline V gene encodes CDR1 SNHLY and CDR2 FYNNEI. V gave up 6 bases and J gave up 3 bases, with 14 bases separating them. The CDR3 totals 15 residues. The CDR3 loop is CASRRRAGYTGELFF. The CDR3, as DNA: TGTGCCAGCAGACGAAGGGCGGGATACACCGGGGAGCTGTTTTTT.

The CDR3 reads CASSYQTGLGQPQHF. The CDR3 region has the DNA TGTGCCAGCAGTTACCAGACAGGGCTCGGGCAGCCCCAGCATTTT. The V and J genes are TRBV6-5 and TRBJ1-5, with TRBD1 matching over 7 bases. J gave up 7 bases and V 2 bases, and 8 bases lay outside the gene matches. This CDR3 region has 15 residues. Per the germline V gene, CDR1 is MNHEY and CDR2 is SVGAGI.

The CDR3 is CASSEGTSGGETQYF. Written as DNA, the CDR3 is TGCGCCAGCAGTGAAGGGACTAGCGGGGGGGAGACCCAGTACTTC. The V gene is TRBV10-1, the J gene TRBJ2-5; 15 bases match TRBD2. This CDR3 has 15 residues. The trim removed 3 bases at V and 5 bases at J, leaving 1 base unmatched. Looked up from germline, CDR1 is WNHNN and CDR2 is SYGVQD (reference sequence).

CDR3 protein: CASSTGTENYGYTF. The CDR3 region has the DNA TGTGCCAGCAGCACAGGAACGGAGAACTATGGCTACACCTTC. The chain joins TRBV6-5 to TRBJ1-2; a possible D gene is TRBD1 (5 bases). The CDR3 loop spans 14 amino acids. Trimming took off 6 bases at V and 2 bases at J, with 13 bases between the two ends. Germline V gives CDR1 MNHEY, CDR2 SVGAGI.

The CDR3 nucleotides are TGTGCCAGTAAGGGATGGGAGGGCAATGAGCAGTTCTTC. It yields the protein CASKGWEGNEQFF. The chain employs TRBV27 and TRBJ2-1; TRBD2 matches at 7 bases. CDR1 is MNHEY, CDR2 SMNVEV, per germline (reference sequence). J lost 6 bases, V lost 9 bases, and 8 bases had no gene match. CDR3 length: 13 amino acids.

V gene TRBV5-4 combines with J gene TRBJ1-1; perhaps TRBD1 as D (5 bases). CDR1 is SGHNT, CDR2 YYREEE, per germline (reference sequence). This CDR3 has 13 amino acids. The germline V and J ends were trimmed by 0 bases and 5 bases, with 8 bases remaining between them. This chain's CDR3 is CASSLVGVTEAFF. The DNA of the CDR3 is TGTGCCAGCAGCTTGGTAGGGGTTACTGAAGCTTTCTTT.

Regarding this clone: Other DNA sequences in the same sample also yield this CDR3. This rearrangement joins TRBV10-3 to TRBJ1-2; tentatively, D is TRBD1 (6 bases). The V gene lost 4 bases and the J gene lost 2 bases, with 11 bases spanning the gap. Germline CDR1 is ENHRY and CDR2 is SYGVKD. CDR3 length: 14 amino acids. CDR3 DNA sequence: TGTGCCATCAGTGGGACAGTTTCAAACTATGGCTACACCTTC. Protein product: CAISGTVSNYGYTF.

As DNA, the CDR3 is TGTGCCAGTAGTATTTTAGGACAGGGTTTAGCTGGGGCCAACGTCCTGACTTTC. This gives the protein CASSILGQGLAGANVLTF. The V and J genes are TRBV19 and TRBJ2-6; 8 positions agree with TRBD1. With V trimmed by 3 bases and J by 2 bases, 9 bases remained unmatched. In germline, CDR1 is LNHDA, CDR2 SQIVND (reference sequence). This CDR3 region has 18 residues.

V is TRBV29-1 and J is TRBJ2-4; D is perhaps TRBD2 (5 bases). Germline loops: CDR1 SQVTM, CDR2 ANQGSEA. The CDR3 extends over 14 amino acids. Deletions cut 3 bases from V and 4 bases from J, with 13 bases between. The CDR3 sequence is CSVDGESNKNIQYF. Written as DNA, the CDR3 is TGCAGCGTTGACGGGGAATCGAATAAAAACATTCAGTACTTC.

The gene calls are TRBV5-1 and TRBJ1-6; 8 bases are shared with TRBD1. Germline V CDR1 and CDR2: SGHRS, YFSETQ. The V segment lost 4 bases and the J segment 9 bases; nucleotides outside the gene matches: 6. The CDR3 has 14 residues. CDR3 amino acids: CASSDRQGPSPLHF. In nucleotides, the CDR3 is TGCGCCAGCAGCGACAGACAGGGGCCTTCACCCCTCCACTTT. The entire variable domain, with the rest obtained from reference TRBV5-1 and TRBJ1-6, is as follows: KAGVTQTPRYLIKTRGQQVTLSCSPISGHRSVSWYQQTPGQGLQFLFEYFSETQRNKGNFPGRFSGRQFSNSRSEMNVSTLELGDSALYLCASSDRQGPSPLHFGNGTRLTVT.